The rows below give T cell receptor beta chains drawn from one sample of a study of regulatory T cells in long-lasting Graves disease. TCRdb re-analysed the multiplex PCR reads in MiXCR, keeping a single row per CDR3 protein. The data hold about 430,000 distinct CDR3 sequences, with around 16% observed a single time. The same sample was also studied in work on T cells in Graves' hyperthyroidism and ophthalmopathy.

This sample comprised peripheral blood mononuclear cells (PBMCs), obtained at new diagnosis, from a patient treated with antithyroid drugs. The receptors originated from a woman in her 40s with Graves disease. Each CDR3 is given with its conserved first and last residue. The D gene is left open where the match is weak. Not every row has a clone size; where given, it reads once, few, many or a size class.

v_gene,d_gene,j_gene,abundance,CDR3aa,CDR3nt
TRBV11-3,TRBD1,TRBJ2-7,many,CASSKPGQSYEQYF,TGTGCCAGCAGTAAACCGGGACAGAGCTACGAGCAGTACTTC
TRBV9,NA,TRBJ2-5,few,CASSGWPQETQYF,TGTGCCAGCAGCGGGTGGCCGCAAGAGACCCAGTACTTC
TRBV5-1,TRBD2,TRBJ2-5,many,CASSLDAAPTSGRSF,TGCGCCAGCAGCTTGGACGCAGCACCGACTAGCGGGAGAAGCTTC
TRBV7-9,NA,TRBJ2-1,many,CASSLGLGGPKALEQFF,TGTGCCAGCAGCTTAGGTCTAGGCGGACCGAAGGCCCTTGAGCAGTTCTTC
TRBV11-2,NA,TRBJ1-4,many,CASSPWDRSNEKLFF,TGTGCCAGCAGCCCATGGGACCGAAGCAATGAAAAACTGTTTTTT
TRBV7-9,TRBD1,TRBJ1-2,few,CASGGQTQIHYGYTF,TGTGCCAGTGGGGGACAGACCCAAATTCACTATGGCTACACCTTC
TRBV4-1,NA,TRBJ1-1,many,CASSSSGRNTEAFF,TGCGCCAGCAGTAGCTCAGGGAGGAACACTGAAGCTTTCTTT
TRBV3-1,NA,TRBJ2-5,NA,CASSLEGPGETQYF,TGTGCCAGCAGCCTAGAGGGGCCGGGAGAGACCCAGTACTTC
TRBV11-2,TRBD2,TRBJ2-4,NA,CASSFIVGRATKNIQYF,TGTGCCAGCAGCTTTATTGTCGGGAGGGCCACCAAAAACATTCAGTACTTC
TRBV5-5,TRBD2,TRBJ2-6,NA,CASSWGGVLGANVLTF,TGTGCCAGCAGCTGGGGGGGAGTCCTTGGGGCCAACGTCCTGACTTTC
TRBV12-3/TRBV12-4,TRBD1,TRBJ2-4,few,CASSFAGTGADIQYF,TGTGCCAGCAGTTTTGCCGGGACAGGGGCGGACATTCAGTACTTC
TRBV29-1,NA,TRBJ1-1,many,CSVPRDNKDTEAFF,TGCAGCGTTCCGCGGGACAATAAGGACACTGAAGCTTTCTTT
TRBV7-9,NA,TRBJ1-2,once,CASTRTAVYGYTF,TGTGCCAGCACGCGAACGGCCGTCTATGGCTACACCTTC
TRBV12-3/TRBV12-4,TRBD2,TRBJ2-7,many,CASSPKAGSGRGSYEQYF,TGTGCCAGCAGCCCGAAAGCGGGTAGCGGGAGAGGATCCTACGAGCAGTACTTC
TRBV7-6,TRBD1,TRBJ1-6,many,CASSLAQGASALHF,TGTGCCAGCAGCTTGGCGCAGGGGGCATCGGCCCTCCACTTT
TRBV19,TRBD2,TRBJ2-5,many,CASSLTSGTQETQYF,TGTGCCAGTAGCCTAACTAGCGGAACTCAAGAGACCCAGTACTTC
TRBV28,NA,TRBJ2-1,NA,CASMGRGSYNEQFF,TGTGCCAGCATGGGGCGGGGCTCCTACAATGAGCAGTTCTTC
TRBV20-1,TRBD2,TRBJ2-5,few,CSALGGRAGETQYF,TGCAGTGCTTTAGGAGGGAGGGCCGGGGAGACCCAGTACTTC
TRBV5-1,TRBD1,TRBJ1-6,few,CASSLALGTAGSPLHF,TGCGCCAGCAGCTTGGCGCTCGGGACAGCCGGTTCACCCCTCCACTTT